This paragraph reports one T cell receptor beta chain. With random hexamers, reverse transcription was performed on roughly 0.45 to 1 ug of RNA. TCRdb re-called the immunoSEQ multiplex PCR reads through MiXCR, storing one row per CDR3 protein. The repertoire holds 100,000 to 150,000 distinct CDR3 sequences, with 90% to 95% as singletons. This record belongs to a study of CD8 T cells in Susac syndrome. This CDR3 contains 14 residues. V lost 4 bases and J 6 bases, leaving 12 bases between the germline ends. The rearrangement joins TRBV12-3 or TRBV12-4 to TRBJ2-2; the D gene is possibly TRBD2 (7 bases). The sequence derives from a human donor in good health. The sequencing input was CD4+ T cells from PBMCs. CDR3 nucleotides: TGTGCCAGCAGTTCCACAGGGAGGGCCGGGGAGCTGTTTTTT. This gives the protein CASSSTGRAGELFF.